This T cell receptor beta chain was sequenced during a study of neurological immune-mediated disorders. Broader study findings: CDR3 amino acid sequences of expanded clones were not shared across subjects, a result suggesting private repertoires in all groups.

The CDR3 runs 13 residues. Germline assignment: CDR1 DFQATT and CDR2 SNEGSKA (reference sequence). V was pared by 2 bases and J by 4 bases, with 10 bases between. Synthesis of cDNA was carried out by template-switch 5'RACE. The reaction used 10-nucleotide random UMIs. TCRdb re-derived calls from the 5' RACE reads in MiXCR, one entry per CDR3 protein. Among tens of thousands of distinct CDR3 sequences listed, 5.8% were seen once. This clonotype is categorized as medium-sized (0.01 to 0.1%). The antigen is unknown. The sample's time point: longitudinal time-point 2. The sequence was obtained from a woman aged 60-75 years with multiple sclerosis. This chain connects TRBV20-1 to TRBJ2-3; D gene ambiguous. Sample: PBMCs. CDR3 DNA: TGCAGTGCTAGATGGCCATTCGCAGATACGCAGTATTTT. It specifies CSARWPFADTQYF.